These T cell receptor beta chains were read from a single sample in a study of memory CD8 T cells in hepatitis C reinfection. Produced via immunoSEQ multiplex PCR; TCRdb's table is partial and in-frame only. The table lists some 46,000 clones, about 88% of them singletons. The sample taken for sequencing was naive CD8+ T cells sorted from blood. The source is a man aged 18 to 30 with hepatitis C virus infection. CDR3s include the opening cysteine and the closing phenylalanine or tryptophan. D genes are given only for firm matches. Part of the rows lack a size; the others show once, few, many or a class for expanded clones.

size: few
J: TRBJ1-1
V: TRBV4-1
D: .
CDR3: CASSQEERMNTEAFF
DNA: TGCGCCAGCAGCCAAGAGGAGAGAATGAACACTGAAGCTTTCTTT

size: .
J: TRBJ1-6
V: TRBV10-3
D: TRBD1
CDR3: CATQGDNSPLHF
DNA: TGTGCCACCCAGGGGGATAATTCACCCCTCCACTTT

size: few
J: TRBJ1-5
V: TRBV6-4
D: .
CDR3: CARGGLLQHF
DNA: TGTGCCCGGGGTGGCTTACTCCAGCATTTT

size: .
J: TRBJ2-3
V: TRBV9
D: TRBD2
CDR3: CASSVEAGGTDTQYF
DNA: TGTGCCAGCAGCGTAGAAGCGGGGGGCACAGATACGCAGTATTTT

size: few
J: TRBJ1-1
V: TRBV7-9
D: TRBD1
CDR3: CASSSTGSTEAFF
DNA: TGTGCCAGCAGCTCGACAGGGAGCACTGAAGCTTTCTTT

size: .
J: TRBJ2-1
V: TRBV29-1
D: TRBD2
CDR3: CSAGLAGGHNEQFF
DNA: TGCAGCGCCGGACTAGCGGGGGGCCACAATGAGCAGTTCTTC

size: few
J: TRBJ2-6
V: TRBV10-3
D: .
CDR3: CAISGPPRGTGANVLTF
DNA: TGTGCCATCAGTGGACCCCCTCGGGGGACTGGGGCCAACGTCCTGACTTTC

size: .
J: TRBJ1-2
V: TRBV5-8
D: .
CDR3: CASSLAEGVYGYTF
DNA: TGTGCCAGCAGCTTGGCCGAGGGGGTCTATGGCTACACCTTC

size: .
J: TRBJ2-7
V: TRBV6-5
D: TRBD1
CDR3: CASSQDRGAYEQYF
DNA: TGTGCCAGCAGTCAGGACAGGGGGGCCTACGAGCAGTACTTC

size: .
J: TRBJ1-2
V: TRBV10-1
D: TRBD1
CDR3: CASSESGQGNGYTF
DNA: TGCGCCAGCAGTGAGTCTGGACAGGGGAATGGCTACACCTTC

size: once
J: TRBJ2-2
V: TRBV5-4
D: .
CDR3: CASSPSSLSTGELFF
DNA: TGTGCCAGCAGCCCGTCGTCTTTGAGCACCGGGGAGCTGTTTTTT

size: .
J: TRBJ2-2
V: TRBV7-9
D: TRBD2
CDR3: CASSSTQTSGRFGELFF
DNA: TGTGCCAGCAGCTCAACTCAGACTAGCGGGAGATTCGGGGAGCTGTTTTTT

size: .
J: TRBJ1-5
V: TRBV2
D: TRBD1
CDR3: CASRARQGVQPQHF
DNA: TGTGCCAGCAGGGCCAGACAGGGGGTCCAGCCCCAGCATTTT

size: .
J: TRBJ2-7
V: TRBV21-1
D: .
CDR3: CASSSRVPSYEQYF
DNA: TGTGCCAGCAGCAGCAGGGTTCCCTCCTACGAGCAGTACTTC

size: .
J: TRBJ1-5
V: TRBV19
D: TRBD1
CDR3: CATMGQGYYQPQHF
DNA: TGTGCCACAATGGGACAGGGATATTATCAGCCCCAGCATTTT

size: .
J: TRBJ1-1
V: TRBV5-6
D: .
CDR3: CASSLGGEPNTEAFF
DNA: TGTGCCAGCAGCTTGGGTGGAGAGCCAAACACTGAAGCTTTCTTT

size: .
J: TRBJ1-4
V: TRBV7-8
D: .
CDR3: CASSLNTGLGNEKLFF
DNA: TGTGCCAGCAGCTTAAACACAGGGCTGGGAAATGAAAAACTGTTTTTT

size: .
J: TRBJ2-1
V: TRBV6-5
D: TRBD2
CDR3: CASRLLAGVAVEQFF
DNA: TGTGCCAGCAGGCTACTAGCGGGAGTAGCGGTTGAGCAGTTCTTC

size: few
J: TRBJ2-7
V: TRBV10-3
D: TRBD1
CDR3: CAISESRTGVYEQYF
DNA: TGTGCCATCAGTGAGTCGCGGACAGGGGTCTACGAGCAGTACTTC

size: .
J: TRBJ2-1
V: TRBV29-1
D: .
CDR3: CSVDHGPSSYNEQFF
DNA: TGCAGCGTTGATCATGGGCCGAGCTCCTACAATGAGCAGTTCTTC

size: few
J: TRBJ2-7
V: TRBV27
D: .
CDR3: CASSLKGPYEQYF
DNA: TGTGCCAGCAGTTTAAAGGGGCCCTACGAGCAGTACTTC

size: .
J: TRBJ2-5
V: TRBV19
D: .
CDR3: CASSIGALTRETQYF
DNA: TGTGCCAGTAGTATTGGGGCCTTAACCCGGGAGACCCAGTACTTC

size: .
J: TRBJ1-2
V: TRBV11-2
D: .
CDR3: CASSLKTENYGYTF
DNA: TGTGCCAGCAGCTTAAAGACAGAGAACTATGGCTACACCTTC

size: .
J: TRBJ2-2
V: TRBV7-9
D: .
CDR3: CASSPRNTGELFF
DNA: TGTGCCAGCAGCCCCCGGAACACCGGGGAGCTGTTTTTT

size: .
J: TRBJ2-3
V: TRBV7-2
D: TRBD1
CDR3: CASSPWDRSTDTQYF
DNA: TGTGCCAGCAGCCCCTGGGACAGGAGCACAGATACGCAGTATTTT

size: .
J: TRBJ2-3
V: TRBV19
D: TRBD2
CDR3: CASSRMGLASGLTDTQYF
DNA: TGTGCCAGTAGTAGGATGGGACTGGCTAGCGGACTCACAGATACGCAGTATTTT

size: .
J: TRBJ1-5
V: TRBV4-1
D: .
CDR3: CASSARGVHQPQHF
DNA: TGCGCCAGCAGCGCCCGGGGGGTTCATCAGCCCCAGCATTTT

size: once
J: TRBJ1-6
V: TRBV5-1
D: .
CDR3: CASSLLGEGYNSPLHF
DNA: TGCGCCAGCAGCTTGTTAGGGGAGGGCTATAATTCACCCCTCCACTTT

size: .
J: TRBJ2-5
V: TRBV6-6
D: .
CDR3: CASRPYRVKGTQYF
DNA: TGTGCCAGCAGGCCTTACAGGGTGAAAGGGACCCAGTACTTC

size: .
J: TRBJ2-1
V: TRBV7-3
D: TRBD1
CDR3: CASSLGTGSYNEQFF
DNA: TGTGCCAGCAGCTTAGGGACAGGCTCCTACAATGAGCAGTTCTTC

size: .
J: TRBJ2-1
V: TRBV5-1
D: .
CDR3: CASRGQGNNEQFF
DNA: TGCGCCAGCAGAGGGCAGGGGAACAATGAGCAGTTCTTC

size: .
J: TRBJ2-2
V: TRBV7-2
D: TRBD1
CDR3: CASSLVPTGGTGELFF
DNA: TGTGCCAGCAGCTTAGTCCCGACAGGGGGCACCGGGGAGCTGTTTTTT

size: .
J: TRBJ2-7
V: TRBV29-1
D: .
CDR3: CSAIGTGDYEQYF
DNA: TGCAGCGCGATTGGGACGGGAGACTACGAGCAGTACTTC

size: .
J: TRBJ1-5
V: TRBV4-1
D: .
CDR3: CASSLRDSQPQHF
DNA: TGCGCCAGCAGCCTCCGAGACTCTCAGCCCCAGCATTTT

size: .
J: TRBJ1-6
V: TRBV2
D: .
CDR3: CASSEDTYNSPLHF
DNA: TGTGCCAGCAGTGAAGACACCTATAATTCACCCCTCCACTTT

size: once
J: TRBJ2-2
V: TRBV4-1
D: TRBD2
CDR3: CASSQGLATGELFF
DNA: TGCGCCAGCAGCCAGGGACTAGCGACCGGGGAGCTGTTTTTT

size: .
J: TRBJ2-3
V: TRBV6-5
D: TRBD2
CDR3: CASTAGEGDTQYF
DNA: TGTGCCAGCACGGCGGGGGAGGGAGATACGCAGTATTTT

size: .
J: TRBJ2-3
V: TRBV4-1
D: .
CDR3: CASSQDPGSTDTQYF
DNA: TGCGCCAGCAGCCAAGATCCGGGTTCCACAGATACGCAGTATTTT

size: .
J: TRBJ1-1
V: TRBV27
D: .
CDR3: CASSLLGTGSEAFF
DNA: TGTGCCAGCAGTTTATTAGGAACAGGTAGTGAAGCTTTCTTT

size: .
J: TRBJ2-1
V: TRBV28
D: .
CDR3: CASSFSPGSSYNEQFF
DNA: TGTGCCAGCAGTTTTTCCCCCGGGAGCTCCTACAATGAGCAGTTCTTC

size: .
J: TRBJ2-3
V: TRBV5-1
D: TRBD1
CDR3: CASSLLDRDNLDTQYF
DNA: TGCGCCAGCAGTCTTCTCGACAGGGATAATTTGGATACGCAGTATTTT

size: .
J: TRBJ2-1
V: TRBV14
D: .
CDR3: CASSQDWLTYNEQFF
DNA: TGTGCCAGCAGCCAAGACTGGCTGACATACAATGAGCAGTTCTTC

size: .
J: TRBJ2-7
V: TRBV27
D: TRBD2
CDR3: CASSGLGSYEQYF
DNA: TGTGCCAGCAGTGGACTAGGATCCTACGAGCAGTACTTC

size: .
J: TRBJ2-4
V: TRBV7-9
D: TRBD1
CDR3: CASSLPRGLGDIQYF
DNA: TGTGCCAGCAGCTTACCCAGGGGGCTAGGGGACATTCAGTACTTC

size: .
J: TRBJ2-5
V: TRBV29-1
D: .
CDR3: CSVDPDSQETQYF
DNA: TGCAGCGTTGACCCTGACAGCCAAGAGACCCAGTACTTC